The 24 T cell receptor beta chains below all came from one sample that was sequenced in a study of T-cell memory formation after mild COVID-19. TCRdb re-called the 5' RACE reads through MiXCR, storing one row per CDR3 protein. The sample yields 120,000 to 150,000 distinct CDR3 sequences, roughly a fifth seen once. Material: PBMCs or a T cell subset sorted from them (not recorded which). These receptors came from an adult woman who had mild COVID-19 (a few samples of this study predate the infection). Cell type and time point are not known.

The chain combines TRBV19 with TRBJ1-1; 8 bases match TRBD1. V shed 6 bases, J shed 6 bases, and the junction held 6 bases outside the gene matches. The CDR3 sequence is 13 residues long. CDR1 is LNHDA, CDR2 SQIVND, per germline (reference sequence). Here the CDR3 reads CASRRPGGSEAFF. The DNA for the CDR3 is TGTGCCAGTAGAAGGCCAGGGGGCTCTGAAGCTTTCTTT.

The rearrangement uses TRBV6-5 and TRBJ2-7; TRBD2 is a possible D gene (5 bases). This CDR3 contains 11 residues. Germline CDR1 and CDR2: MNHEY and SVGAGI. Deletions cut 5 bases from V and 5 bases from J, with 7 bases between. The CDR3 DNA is TGTGCCAGCAGTCGGGGAAACGAGCAGTACTTC. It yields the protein CASSRGNEQYF.

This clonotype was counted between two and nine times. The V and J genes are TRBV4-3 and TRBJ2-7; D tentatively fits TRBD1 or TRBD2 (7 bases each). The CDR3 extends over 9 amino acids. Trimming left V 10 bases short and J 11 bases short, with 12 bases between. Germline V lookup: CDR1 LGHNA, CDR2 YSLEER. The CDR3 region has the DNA TGCGCCATCGCAGGGGGGGAGTACTTC. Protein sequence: CAIAGGEYF.

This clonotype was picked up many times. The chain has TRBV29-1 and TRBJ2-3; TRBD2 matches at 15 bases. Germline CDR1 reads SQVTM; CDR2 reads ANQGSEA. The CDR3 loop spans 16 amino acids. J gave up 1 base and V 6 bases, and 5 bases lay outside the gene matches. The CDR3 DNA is TGCAGCGTGGGACTAGCGGGGGGTGGCCGCACAGATACGCAGTATTTT. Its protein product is CSVGLAGGGRTDTQYF.

The CDR3 here is CASSRLQGAGELFF. In DNA, the CDR3 is TGTGCCAGCAGCCGCCTACAGGGAGCCGGGGAGCTGTTTTTT. The genes are TRBV4-2 and TRBJ2-2; D perhaps matches TRBD1 (6 bases). V shed 4 bases and J shed 6 bases, with 12 bases lying between them. Germline loops: CDR1 LGHNA, CDR2 YNFKEQ. The CDR3 contains 14 residues.

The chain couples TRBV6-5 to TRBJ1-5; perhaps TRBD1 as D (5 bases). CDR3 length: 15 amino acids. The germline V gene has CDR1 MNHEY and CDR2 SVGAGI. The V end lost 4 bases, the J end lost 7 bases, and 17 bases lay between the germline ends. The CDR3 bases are TGTGCCAGCAGTTCCCAAGTAGGGACGGGCCAGCCCCAGCATTTT. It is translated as CASSSQVGTGQPQHF.

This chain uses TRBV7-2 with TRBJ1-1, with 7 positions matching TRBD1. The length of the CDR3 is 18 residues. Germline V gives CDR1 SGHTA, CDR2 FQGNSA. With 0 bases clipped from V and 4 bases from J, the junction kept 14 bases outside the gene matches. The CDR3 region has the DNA TGTGCCAGCAGCTTAGCGCTGGTGCAGGGGGGCAGGGGCACTGAAGCTTTCTTT. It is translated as CASSLALVQGGRGTEAFF.

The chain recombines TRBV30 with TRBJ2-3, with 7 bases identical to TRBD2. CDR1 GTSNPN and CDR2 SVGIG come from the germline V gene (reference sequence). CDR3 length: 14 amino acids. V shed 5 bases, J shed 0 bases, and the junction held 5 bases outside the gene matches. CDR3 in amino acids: CAWSRLASTDTQYF. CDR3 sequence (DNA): TGTGCCTGGTCCAGACTAGCTAGCACAGATACGCAGTATTTT.

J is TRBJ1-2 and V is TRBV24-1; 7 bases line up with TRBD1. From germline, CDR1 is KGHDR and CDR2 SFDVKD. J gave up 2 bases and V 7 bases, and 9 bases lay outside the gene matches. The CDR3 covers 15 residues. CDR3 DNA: TGTGCCACCAGCGCCTCTGGGACAGAGAACTATGGCTACACCTTC. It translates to CATSASGTENYGYTF.

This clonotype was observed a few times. The CDR3 coding sequence is TGTGCCAGCAGCCCTCCGGGACAGGGTCTGTACGAGCAGTACTTC. Protein sequence: CASSPPGQGLYEQYF. The J gene is TRBJ2-7, the V gene TRBV7-2; 9 nucleotides align to TRBD1. The germline V gene encodes CDR1 SGHTA and CDR2 FQGNSA. CDR3 length: 15 amino acids. The V and J ends lost 5 bases and 4 bases, in that order; junction bases with no gene match: 9.

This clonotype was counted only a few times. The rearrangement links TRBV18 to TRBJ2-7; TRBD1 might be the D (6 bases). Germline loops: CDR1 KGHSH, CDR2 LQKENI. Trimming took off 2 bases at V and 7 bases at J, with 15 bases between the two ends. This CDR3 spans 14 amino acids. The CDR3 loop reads CASSPSVQGQEQYF. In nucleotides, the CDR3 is TGTGCCAGCTCACCAAGCGTCCAGGGACAAGAGCAGTACTTC.

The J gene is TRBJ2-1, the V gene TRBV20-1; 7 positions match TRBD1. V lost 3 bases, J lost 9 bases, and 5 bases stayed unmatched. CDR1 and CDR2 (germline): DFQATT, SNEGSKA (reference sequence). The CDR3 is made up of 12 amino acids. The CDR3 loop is CSARTGRVEQFF. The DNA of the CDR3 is TGCAGTGCTAGGACAGGGAGAGTTGAGCAGTTCTTC.

The DNA for the CDR3 is TGTGCCAGCAGCCAAAGTTCACCCCTCCACTTT. This translates into CASSQSSPLHF. The chain uses TRBV3-1 and TRBJ1-6; D is unclear. V lost 2 bases, J lost 9 bases, and 2 bases lay in between. Per the germline V gene, CDR1 is LGHDT and CDR2 is YNNKEL (reference sequence). The CDR3 covers 11 residues.

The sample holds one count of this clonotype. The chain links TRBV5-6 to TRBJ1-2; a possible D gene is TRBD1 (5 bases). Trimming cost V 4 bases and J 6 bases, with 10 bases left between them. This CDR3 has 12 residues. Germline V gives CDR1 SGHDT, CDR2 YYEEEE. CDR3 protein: CASSPGIDGYTF. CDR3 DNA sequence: TGTGCCAGCAGCCCAGGGATCGATGGCTACACCTTC.

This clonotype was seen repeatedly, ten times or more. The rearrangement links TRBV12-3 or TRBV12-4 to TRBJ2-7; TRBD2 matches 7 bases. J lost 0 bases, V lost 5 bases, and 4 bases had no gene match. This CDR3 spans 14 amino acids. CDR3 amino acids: CASSRGLDSYEQYF. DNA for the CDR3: TGTGCCAGCAGTAGAGGACTAGACTCCTACGAGCAGTACTTC.

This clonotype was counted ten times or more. The CDR3 protein is CASSILTTDTQYF. The CDR3, as DNA: TGTGCCAGCAGCATACTGACAACAGATACGCAGTATTTT. The J gene is TRBJ2-3, the V gene TRBV7-2; unclear D gene. CDR1 is SGHTA, CDR2 FQGNSA, per germline. The CDR3 sequence is 13 residues long. Trimming left V 5 bases short and J 3 bases short, with 9 bases between.

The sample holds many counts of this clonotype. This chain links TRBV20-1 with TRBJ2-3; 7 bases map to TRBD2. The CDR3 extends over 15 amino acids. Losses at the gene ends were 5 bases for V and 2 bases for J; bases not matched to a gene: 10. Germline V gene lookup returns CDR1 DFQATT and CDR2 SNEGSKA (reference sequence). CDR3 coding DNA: TGCAGTGCTCTCCTAGTGGGAGGGTTCACAGATACGCAGTATTTT. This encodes CSALLVGGFTDTQYF.

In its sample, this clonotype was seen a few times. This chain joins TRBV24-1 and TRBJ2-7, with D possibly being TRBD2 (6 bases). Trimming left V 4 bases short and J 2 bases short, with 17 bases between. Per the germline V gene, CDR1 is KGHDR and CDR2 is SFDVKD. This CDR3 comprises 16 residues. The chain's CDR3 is CATSDPGGTAPYEQYF. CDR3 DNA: TGTGCCACCAGTGACCCGGGCGGGACGGCCCCCTACGAGCAGTACTTC.

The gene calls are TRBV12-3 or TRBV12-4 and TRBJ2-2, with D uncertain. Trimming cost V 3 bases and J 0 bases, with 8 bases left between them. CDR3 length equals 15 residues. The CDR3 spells CASSFAGSNTGELFF. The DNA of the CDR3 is TGTGCCAGCAGTTTCGCTGGATCGAACACCGGGGAGCTGTTTTTT.

The CDR3 bases are TGTGCCAGCAGCTCCCGGGTCTCAACGGGGGATACGCAGTATTTT. This translates into CASSSRVSTGDTQYF. This sequence joins TRBV7-9 and TRBJ2-3, with D maybe TRBD2 (5 bases). The germline gives CDR1 SEHNR, CDR2 FQNEAQ (reference sequence). The CDR3 has 15 residues. Trimming pared 4 bases from V and 6 bases from J, leaving 17 bases between.

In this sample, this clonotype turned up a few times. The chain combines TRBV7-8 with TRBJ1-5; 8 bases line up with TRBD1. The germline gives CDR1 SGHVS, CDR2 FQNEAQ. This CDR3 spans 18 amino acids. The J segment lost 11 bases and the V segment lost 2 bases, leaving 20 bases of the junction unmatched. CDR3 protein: CASSLKEGGRGLPNAQHF. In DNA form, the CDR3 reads TGTGCCAGCAGCTTAAAGGAAGGGGGCAGGGGGCTCCCCAACGCCCAGCATTTT.

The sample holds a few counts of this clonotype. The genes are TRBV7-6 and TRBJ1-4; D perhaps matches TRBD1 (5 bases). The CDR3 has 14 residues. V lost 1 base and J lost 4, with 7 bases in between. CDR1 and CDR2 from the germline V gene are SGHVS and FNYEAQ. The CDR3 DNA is TGTGCCAGCAGCTTAGAGGGACTTAATGAAAAACTGTTTTTT. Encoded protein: CASSLEGLNEKLFF.

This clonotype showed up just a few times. CDR3 loop: CASSLAGGRTGANVLTF. The DNA of the CDR3 is TGTGCCAGCAGCTTAGCCGGGGGAAGGACTGGGGCCAACGTCCTGACTTTC. The rearrangement uses TRBV11-2 and TRBJ2-6; possible D gene TRBD2, 6 bases. The V and J ends lost 1 base and 2 bases respectively, with 12 bases between them. The CDR3 sequence is 17 residues long. Germline CDR1 reads SGHAT; CDR2 reads FQNNGV. The full variable domain, with the rest looked up from reference TRBV11-2 and TRBJ2-6, is EAGVAQSPRYKIIEKRQSVAFWCNPISGHATLYWYQQILGQGPKLLIQFQNNGVVDDSQLPKDRFSAERLKGVDSTLKIQPAKLEDSAVYLCASSLAGGRTGANVLTFGAGSRLTVL.

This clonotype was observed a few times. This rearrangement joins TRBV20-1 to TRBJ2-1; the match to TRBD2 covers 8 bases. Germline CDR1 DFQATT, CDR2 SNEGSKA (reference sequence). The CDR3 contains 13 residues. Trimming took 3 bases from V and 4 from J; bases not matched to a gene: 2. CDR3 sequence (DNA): TGCAGTGCTAGCGGGGGGGCTTACAATGAGCAGTTCTTC. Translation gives CSASGGAYNEQFF.